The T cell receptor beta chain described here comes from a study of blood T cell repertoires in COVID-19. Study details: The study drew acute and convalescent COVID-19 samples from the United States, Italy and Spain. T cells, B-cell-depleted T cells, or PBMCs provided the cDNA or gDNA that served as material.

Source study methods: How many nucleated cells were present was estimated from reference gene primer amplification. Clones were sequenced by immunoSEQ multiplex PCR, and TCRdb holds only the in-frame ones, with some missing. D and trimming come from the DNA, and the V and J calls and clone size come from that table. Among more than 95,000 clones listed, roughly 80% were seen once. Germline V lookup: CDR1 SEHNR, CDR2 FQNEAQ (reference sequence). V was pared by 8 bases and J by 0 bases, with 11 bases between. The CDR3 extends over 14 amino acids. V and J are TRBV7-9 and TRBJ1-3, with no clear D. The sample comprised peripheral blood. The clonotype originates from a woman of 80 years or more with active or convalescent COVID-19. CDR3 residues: CASYARSSGNTIYF. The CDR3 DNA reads TGTGCCAGCTATGCTAGAAGCTCTGGAAACACCATATATTTT.